This T cell receptor beta chain was obtained from a study of blood T cell repertoires in COVID-19 (dated by TCRdb to the early 2020s). About the study as a whole: The collaborator samples originated in the United States, Italy and Spain and spanned the acute and convalescent phases of COVID-19. The prospective study material was composed of cDNA or gDNA derived from T cells, B-cell-depleted T cells, or PBMCs. The dataset comprised deeply sampled blood TCRbeta repertoires from subjects exposed to, actively infected with, or recovered from COVID-19. A freely available public database, intended as a resource for researchers studying the immune response to SARS-CoV-2, is where the repertoires were released. The samples were drawn from the first 160 participants of the ongoing ImmuneRACE study and from 950 to 1,500 subjects provided by 6 global collaborators. Sample metadata almost always included a de-identified subject ID, COVID-19 status, age in years and sex. Where HLA class I and class II types were available, the types were taken from metadata supplied by the sample provider, not from assay-based typing.

TCRbeta CDR3 regions were amplified from genomic DNA using the immunoSEQ Assay, a bias-controlled multiplex PCR. As for the original processing: Nucleated cell counts per sample were estimated from amplification of reference gene primers within the assay. Sequence reads were collapsed and filtered to measure the absolute abundance of every unique TCRbeta CDR3 rearrangement. For each sample, productive Simpson clonality was calculated as the square root of Simpson's diversity index across productive rearrangements. Held by TCRdb, this immuneACCESS table contains in-frame sequences only and omits some clones. Under half of the omission traces to an unresolved V gene where checked; the cause of the rest is unknown. Clone size and V and J calls were adopted from that table, with D and trimming inferred from the DNA. The sample table records about 160,000 clones; over 80% of these occur just once. Clones ranked in the top ten supply about 3.9% of the sample.

This clone has only a few counts. The antigen it recognizes is unknown. No much larger clone exists at a distance of one base, and base qualities are not known. Another Seattle source contributed samples from volunteer blood donors who had recovered from COVID-19. Whole blood was collected in K2EDTA tubes by collaborating institutions according to the institutions' own protocols. Collaborator samples were shipped for TCRbeta analysis as frozen whole blood, isolated PBMCs, or DNA extracted from either sample type. General conclusions and limits of the study: Clinical and demographic metadata were provided uncurated, with the amount varying by source and participant.

Counted from cysteine to phenylalanine, this CDR3 has 14 amino acids. The kept DNA is CDR3 alone, 42 bases in frame from the first base. V is reduced by 2 bases and J by 3 bases, leaving a spacing of 11 bases between them. Looking up the germline V gene yields CDR1 SGDLS and CDR2 YYNGEE. Sequencing was carried out using peripheral blood. The chain is made from TRBV9 and TRBJ1-2; no D gene can be assigned with confidence. The receptor comes from a woman aged 60-70 years who had recovered from COVID-19. In nucleotide form, the sequence is TGTGCCAGCAGCGTTTCCGGGGTAGACTATGGCTACACCTTC. This encodes CASSVSGVDYGYTF.